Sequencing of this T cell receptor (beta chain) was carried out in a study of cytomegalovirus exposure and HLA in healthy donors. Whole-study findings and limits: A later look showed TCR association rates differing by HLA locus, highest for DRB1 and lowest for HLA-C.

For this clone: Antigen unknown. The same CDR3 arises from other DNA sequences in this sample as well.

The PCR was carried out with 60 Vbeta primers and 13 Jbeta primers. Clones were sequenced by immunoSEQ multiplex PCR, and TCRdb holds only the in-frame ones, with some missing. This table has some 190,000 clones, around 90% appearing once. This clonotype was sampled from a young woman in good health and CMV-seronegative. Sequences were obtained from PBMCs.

CDR3 sequence (DNA): TGTGCCAGCTCACCCCGCCAAGAGACCCAGTACTTC. Amino acid sequence: CASSPRQETQYF. V and J are TRBV18 and TRBJ2-5; D is ambiguous. V lost 3 bases to trimming and J lost 1 base, with 3 bases between them. The CDR3 is 12 amino acids. Germline CDR1 and CDR2: KGHSH and LQKENI.